Following are 30 T cell receptor beta chains from one sample sequenced in a study of T cell responses to AZD1222 COVID-19 vaccine. TCRdb keeps only in-frame clones here, not all; method: immunoSEQ multiplex PCR. Here the sample spans about 120,000 clones, 92% being singletons. The material was peripheral blood, obtained on day 0 of AZD1222 vaccination. The receptors shown here come from an adult in good health.

The gene calls are TRBV4-1 and TRBJ1-5; a weak D match, TRBD1 (6 bases). Germline CDR1 reads MGHRA; CDR2 reads YSYEKL. This CDR3 spans 15 amino acids. V lost 1 base, J lost 7 bases, and 14 bases lay in between. CDR3 loop: CASSQGGEGGQPQHF. CDR3 bases: TGCGCCAGCAGCCAAGGAGGGGAGGGGGGACAGCCCCAGCATTTT.

The J gene is TRBJ1-5, the V gene TRBV30, with a possible D match to TRBD1 (5 bases). Germline V CDR1 and CDR2: GTSNPN, SVGIG (reference sequence). This CDR3 comprises 13 residues. Trimming shortened V by 1 base and J by 4 bases, and 8 bases separated the two germline ends. This CDR3 is CAWSAQGNQPQHF. The CDR3 coding sequence is TGTGCCTGGAGTGCTCAGGGTAATCAGCCCCAGCATTTT.

The sample holds one count of this clone. J is TRBJ2-4 and V is TRBV5-1; D is unclear. CDR1 SGHRS and CDR2 YFSETQ come from the germline V gene. The CDR3 length is 17 residues. V shed 5 bases and J shed 0 bases, with 18 bases lying between them. CDR3 residues: CASSLGETSLAKNIQYF. CDR3 sequence (DNA): TGCGCCAGCAGTCTAGGAGAGACCTCACTAGCCAAAAACATTCAGTACTTC.

The chain links TRBV5-6 to TRBJ1-6, with TRBD1 identical over 7 bases. Germline CDR1 is SGHDT and CDR2 is YYEEEE. This CDR3 has 14 residues. J was trimmed by 9 bases and V by 0 bases; bases with no gene match: 3. This CDR3 reads CASSLGQGLSPLHF. The CDR3 nucleotides read TGTGCCAGCAGCTTGGGACAGGGTCTTTCACCCCTCCACTTT.

The rearrangement joins TRBV5-1 to TRBJ1-2; D remains unclear. V gave up 3 bases and J gave up 5 bases, with 11 bases separating them. The CDR3 has 13 amino acids. Germline V gene data show CDR1 as SGHRS and CDR2 as YFSETQ. In DNA, the CDR3 is TGCGCCAGCAGCTCAACTTGGAGATATGGCTACACCTTC. This translates into CASSSTWRYGYTF.

This chain uses TRBV2 with TRBJ2-1; 10 nucleotides line up with TRBD2. The V and J ends lost 4 bases and 5 bases, in that order; junction bases with no gene match: 2. The germline V gene has CDR1 SNHLY and CDR2 FYNNEI. This CDR3 has 14 amino acids. The CDR3 region is CASSASGGHNEQFF. CDR3 bases: TGTGCCAGCAGTGCTAGCGGGGGTCACAATGAGCAGTTCTTC.

This clone was recorded once. The V gene is TRBV5-6, the J gene TRBJ1-2, with 8 bases lining up with TRBD1. The CDR3 is 13 residues long. Germline trimming cut 7 bases from V and 8 bases from J; bases unmatched to any gene: 10. From germline, CDR1 is SGHDT and CDR2 YYEEEE. The CDR3 bases are TGTGCCAGCGAACTGACAGGGGCGCGGGGCTACACCTTC. Its protein is CASELTGARGYTF.

The rearrangement joins TRBV4-1 to TRBJ2-2, with unresolved D. The CDR3 covers 16 residues. V lost 1 base, J lost 5 bases, and 14 bases lay in between. CDR1 MGHRA and CDR2 YSYEKL come from the germline V gene. CDR3 nucleotides: TGCGCCAGCAGCCAAGTAGGTATCAGTTCAACCGGGGAGCTGTTTTTT. This translates into CASSQVGISSTGELFF.

J is TRBJ1-3 and V is TRBV6-5, with D unresolved. Germline CDR1 and CDR2: MNHEY and SVGAGI. This CDR3 is 15 amino acids long. V was clipped by 0 bases and J by 4 bases, with 10 bases between them. The CDR3 spells CASSYSGSPGNTIYF. The CDR3 nucleotides are TGTGCCAGCAGTTACTCGGGCTCGCCCGGAAACACCATATATTTT.

The chain employs TRBV7-3 and TRBJ2-3, with D unclear. V lost 6 bases and J 2 bases, leaving 12 bases between the germline ends. This CDR3 region has 14 residues. Germline-derived CDR1 and CDR2 are SGHTA and FQGTGA. The DNA for the CDR3 is TGTGCCAGCAGAGGGTCTCCACTCACAGATACGCAGTATTTT. Encoded protein: CASRGSPLTDTQYF. Full variable domain (missing parts from reference TRBV7-3 and TRBJ2-3): GAGVSQTPSNKVTEKGKYVELRCDPISGHTALYWYRQSLGQGPEFLIYFQGTGAADDSGLPNDRFFAVRPEGSVSTLKIQRTERGDSAVYLCASRGSPLTDTQYFGPGTRLTVL.

The chain recombines TRBV28 with TRBJ2-7, with 10 nucleotides matching TRBD2. Trimming took 6 bases from V and 0 from J; bases not matched to a gene: 14. CDR1 and CDR2 (germline): MDHEN, SYDVKM. CDR3 length equals 18 residues. Written as DNA, the CDR3 is TGTGCCAGCAGCTTTAGCGGGGGGCCTCGCGCCACCTCCTACGAGCAGTACTTC. Translating gives CASSFSGGPRATSYEQYF.

This sequence joins TRBV5-4 and TRBJ2-4, with TRBD2 identical over 7 bases. This CDR3 spans 18 amino acids. Looked up from germline, CDR1 is SGHNT and CDR2 is YYREEE (reference sequence). After removal of 3 bases from V and 0 bases from J, the junction contained 12 bases not matched to a gene. Here the CDR3 DNA reads TGTGCCAGCAGCTCCGGCGGGGGAGCCTTTCTAGCCAAAAACATTCAGTACTTC. Encoded protein: CASSSGGGAFLAKNIQYF.

The chain has TRBV27 and TRBJ1-2, with TRBD1 matching 7 bases. The CDR3 length is 12 residues. Germline V gives CDR1 MNHEY, CDR2 SMNVEV (reference sequence). The trim removed 6 bases at V and 7 bases at J, leaving 5 bases unmatched. The CDR3 is CASSHQGGGYTF. DNA for the CDR3: TGTGCCAGCAGCCACCAGGGGGGTGGCTACACCTTC.

This chain joins TRBV6-5 and TRBJ2-3; TRBD1 is a possible D gene (5 bases). V dropped 6 bases and J dropped 1 base, with 14 bases sitting between them. Per germline, CDR1 MNHEY and CDR2 SVGAGI. The length of the CDR3 is 15 residues. The CDR3 DNA follows: TGTGCCAGCAGGTCAGGGTTGTCTGGCACAGATACGCAGTATTTT. Amino acid sequence: CASRSGLSGTDTQYF.

This chain joins TRBV25-1 and TRBJ1-2; no firm D call. The CDR3 has 12 amino acids. V shed 4 bases and J shed 4 bases, with 7 bases lying between them. Germline assignment: CDR1 MGHDK and CDR2 SYGVNS. This CDR3 reads CASSGSVYGYTF. DNA for the CDR3: TGTGCCAGCAGTGGGTCAGTCTATGGCTACACCTTC.

The chain combines TRBV27 with TRBJ2-2; possibly TRBD2 for D (7 bases). The germline gives CDR1 MNHEY, CDR2 SMNVEV (reference sequence). CDR3 size: 16 residues. The V end lost 6 bases, the J end lost 1 base, and 15 bases lay between the germline ends. The CDR3 region is CASRPNRGGNTGELFF. CDR3 bases: TGTGCCAGCAGGCCGAATAGGGGGGGGAACACCGGGGAGCTGTTTTTT.

The chain combines TRBV6-5 with TRBJ1-4, with D tentatively TRBD1 (5 bases). Germline V gene lookup returns CDR1 MNHEY and CDR2 SVGAGI. V gave up 8 bases and J gave up 6 bases, with 19 bases separating them. CDR3 length: 15 residues. CDR3 in DNA: TGTGCCAGCGGAGCCAGGGTGAGGGGTTATGAAAAACTGTTTTTT. Protein: CASGARVRGYEKLFF.

The chain combines TRBV6-5 with TRBJ1-5; 10 positions match TRBD1. CDR3 length: 15 residues. Germline V gene lookup returns CDR1 MNHEY and CDR2 SVGAGI. The V segment lost 6 bases and the J segment 2 bases; nucleotides outside the gene matches: 4. The CDR3 loop is CASSRDRGRNQPQHF. In DNA form, the CDR3 reads TGTGCCAGCAGCAGGGACAGGGGTCGCAATCAGCCCCAGCATTTT.

The rearrangement uses TRBV5-1 and TRBJ2-6; no reliable D call. Per the germline V gene, CDR1 is SGHRS and CDR2 is YFSETQ. This CDR3 comprises 17 residues. V was cut by 4 bases and J by 0 bases, with 14 bases left in between. The DNA of the CDR3 is TGCGCCAGCAGCCCTTCCTGGGCCGTCTCTGGGGCCAACGTCCTGACTTTC. Amino acid sequence: CASSPSWAVSGANVLTF.

The chain uses TRBV10-3 and TRBJ2-1; 7 bases are a match to TRBD1. The CDR3 spans 15 residues. Per the germline V gene, CDR1 is ENHRY and CDR2 is SYGVKD. The V gene end was trimmed by 3 bases and the J gene end by 7 bases; junction bases not matched to a gene: 9. CDR3 protein: CAISDPRQGANEQFF. The CDR3, as DNA: TGTGCCATCAGTGATCCGAGACAGGGCGCAAATGAGCAGTTCTTC.

The V gene is TRBV6-5, the J gene TRBJ1-1, with a tentative D call TRBD1 (5 bases). Trimming left V 11 bases short and J 0 bases short, with 16 bases between. The CDR3 is made up of 14 amino acids. Germline CDR1 and CDR2: MNHEY and SVGAGI. In DNA, the CDR3 is TGTGCCGGATTCCGGGACGGTGTGAACACTGAAGCTTTCTTT. Translating gives CAGFRDGVNTEAFF.

The chain is built from TRBV19 and TRBJ1-4, with 8 bases lining up with TRBD1. This CDR3 comprises 14 residues. Germline values: CDR1 LNHDA, CDR2 SQIVND (reference sequence). V lost 8 bases to trimming and J lost 8 bases; unmatched junction nucleotides: 10. The CDR3 DNA follows: TGTGCCAGTTCCTCAGGGGGCTTAGGAGAAAAACTGTTTTTT. The encoded protein is CASSSGGLGEKLFF.

V gene TRBV6-5 combines with J gene TRBJ2-1; 10 nucleotides align to TRBD2. Trimming removed 9 bases from V and 9 bases from J; junction bases left unmatched: 14. Per the germline V gene, CDR1 is MNHEY and CDR2 is SVGAGI. This CDR3 has 15 residues. For the CDR3, the DNA is TGTGCCAGTGCCGGGACTAGCGAGAATTTCAGTGAGCAGTTCTTC. Encoded protein: CASAGTSENFSEQFF.

This chain's CDR3 is CASTPSGSQPQHF. In nucleotides, the CDR3 is TGTGCCAGCACCCCGTCAGGAAGTCAGCCCCAGCATTTT. The chain joins TRBV6-5 to TRBJ1-5; D call uncertain. Per germline, CDR1 MNHEY and CDR2 SVGAGI. V lost 7 bases and J lost 6, with 13 bases in between. The CDR3 extends over 13 amino acids.

The chain links TRBV18 to TRBJ1-2; TRBD1 is a possible D gene (5 bases). Between the trimmed V and J ends, which lost 3 bases and 6 bases, there was a span of 17 bases. The germline gives CDR1 KGHSH, CDR2 LQKENI. The CDR3 runs to 15 residues. CDR3 nucleotide sequence: TGTGCCAGCTCACCGACCCGGCAGGTCAGGGATGGCTACACCTTC. Translating gives CASSPTRQVRDGYTF.

The rearrangement links TRBV24-1 to TRBJ1-5; D is perhaps TRBD1 (6 bases). CDR1 is KGHDR, CDR2 SFDVKD, per germline. Trimming took 10 bases from V and 8 from J, leaving 20 bases between them. This CDR3 comprises 14 residues. CDR3 bases: TGTGCCACTCCAGGGGTCAGGGCCTGTGAGCCCCAGCATTTT. This translates into CATPGVRACEPQHF.

This chain links TRBV6-5 with TRBJ2-3; tentative D call: TRBD1 (6 bases). The CDR3 is 14 residues long. Trimming removed 6 bases from V and 6 bases from J, with 16 bases in between. The germline V gene has CDR1 MNHEY and CDR2 SVGAGI. In nucleotides, the CDR3 is TGTGCCAGCAGCGGACACAGGGTTGGGGATACGCAGTATTTT. Protein sequence: CASSGHRVGDTQYF.

The chain uses TRBV4-1 and TRBJ2-2; D uncertain. The CDR3 has 15 residues. The ends were cut back, 1 base at V and 5 bases at J, with 11 bases in the middle. Germline loops: CDR1 MGHRA, CDR2 YSYEKL. The CDR3 spells CASSQVNQVTGELFF. The DNA of the CDR3 is TGCGCCAGCAGCCAAGTAAATCAGGTGACCGGGGAGCTGTTTTTT.

This chain connects TRBV27 to TRBJ1-1; 11 bases are a match to TRBD1. This CDR3 is built from 15 residues. V lost 5 bases to trimming and J lost 5 bases; unmatched junction nucleotides: 7. Germline lookup yields CDR1 MNHEY and CDR2 SMNVEV (reference sequence). CDR3 sequence (DNA): TGTGCCAGCAGTCTAGGGACAGGGGGGGGGACTGAAGCTTTCTTT. This sequence encodes CASSLGTGGGTEAFF.

This chain joins TRBV30 and TRBJ1-3, with D possibly TRBD1 on 6 matching bases. Germline V gives CDR1 GTSNPN, CDR2 SVGIG (reference sequence). Trimming removed 3 bases at V and 2 bases at J, with 11 bases between. This CDR3 region has 14 residues. This CDR3 is CAWSLGGPGNTIYF. The CDR3 nucleotides read TGTGCCTGGAGCTTAGGGGGGCCTGGAAACACCATATATTTT.